The 21 T cell receptor beta chains below come from one sample, sequenced in a study of blood T cell repertoires in COVID-19. Profiling relied on immunoSEQ multiplex PCR, and the TCRdb table lists in-frame clones only, not all of them. The sample shows about 200,000 clones, about nine tenths of them seen only once. The sample consisted of peripheral blood. The source of these receptors is a man aged 50-59 years with acute or convalescent COVID-19.

V gene TRBV6-6 combines with J gene TRBJ1-1, with a possible D match to TRBD1 (6 bases). V shed 7 bases and J shed 7 bases, with 19 bases lying between them. CDR1 and CDR2 (germline): MNHNY, SVGAGI (reference sequence). CDR3 length: 14 residues. The CDR3 nucleotides are TGTGCCAGCATGACGAACAGGGCCCAAAGTGAAGCTTTCTTT. This gives the protein CASMTNRAQSEAFF.

V gene TRBV7-2 combines with J gene TRBJ1-5, with D maybe TRBD1 (5 bases). Germline values: CDR1 SGHTA, CDR2 FQGNSA. V was pared by 1 base and J by 6 bases, with 7 bases between. The CDR3 loop spans 13 amino acids. CDR3 protein: CASSLEGVQPQHF. CDR3 nucleotide sequence: TGTGCCAGCAGCTTAGAAGGGGTTCAGCCCCAGCATTTT.

Here the CDR3 DNA reads TGTGCTAGTGGTATAATAGGACAGGCTAGCAATCAGCCCCAGCATTTT. Translated, it gives CASGIIGQASNQPQHF. The chain employs TRBV12-5 and TRBJ1-5; TRBD1 matches 7 bases. This CDR3 has 16 amino acids. V dropped 5 bases and J dropped 0; count of bases not matched to a gene: 7. The germline V gene has CDR1 LGHNT and CDR2 FRNRAP.

The rearrangement uses TRBV11-3 and TRBJ2-1, with 10 positions matching TRBD2. V dropped 0 bases and J dropped 5; count of bases not matched to a gene: 7. The CDR3 consists of 17 residues. CDR1 and CDR2 (germline): SGHNT, YENEEA. The CDR3 region is CASSLEGLAGANNEQFF. In DNA, the CDR3 is TGTGCCAGCAGCTTAGAAGGGCTAGCGGGGGCGAACAATGAGCAGTTCTTC.

This clone was recorded a few times. This chain's CDR3 is CASSQDPSTIYF. The CDR3 coding sequence is TGCGCCAGCAGCCAAGACCCTTCCACCATATATTTT. V and J are TRBV4-1 and TRBJ1-3; D call uncertain. The V gene's germline CDR1 is MGHRA and CDR2 YSYEKL. The CDR3 extends over 12 amino acids. V was clipped by 0 bases and J by 9 bases, with 6 bases between them.

The V call is TRBV7-2, the J call TRBJ2-7, with D possibly being TRBD1 (5 bases). This CDR3 is built from 15 residues. CDR1 is SGHTA, CDR2 FQGNSA, per germline. Trimming pared 6 bases from V and 5 bases from J, leaving 20 bases between. Here the CDR3 reads CASRPPNGAPHEQYF. CDR3 sequence (DNA): TGTGCCAGCAGGCCACCTAATGGGGCTCCCCACGAGCAGTACTTC.

This clone came up a few times. The chain links TRBV4-1 to TRBJ1-2, with D unresolved. The CDR3 runs to 15 residues. Trimming stripped 0 bases from V and 2 bases from J, with 10 bases between. The germline CDR1 and CDR2 sequences are MGHRA and YSYEKL. CDR3 loop: CASSQDSEVNYGYTF. In DNA, the CDR3 is TGCGCCAGCAGCCAAGATTCAGAGGTGAACTATGGCTACACCTTC.

The J gene is TRBJ1-1, the V gene TRBV5-1; D is perhaps TRBD1 (5 bases). V was cut by 6 bases and J by 0 bases, with 12 bases left in between. The CDR3 covers 14 residues. Per germline, CDR1 SGHRS and CDR2 YFSETQ. The DNA for the CDR3 is TGCGCCAGCAATATCGACAGCATGAACACTGAAGCTTTCTTT. Protein sequence: CASNIDSMNTEAFF.

This sequence joins TRBV10-2 and TRBJ2-1; 9 bases align to TRBD2. Germline CDR1 and CDR2: WSHSY and SAAADI. This CDR3 has 13 amino acids. V dropped 7 bases and J dropped 9; count of bases not matched to a gene: 7. This CDR3 reads CASMSSGAGEQFF. CDR3 in DNA: TGCGCCAGCATGTCTAGCGGGGCGGGTGAGCAGTTCTTC.

J is TRBJ2-7 and V is TRBV5-1; maybe TRBD1 (6 bases). Germline CDR1 and CDR2: SGHRS and YFSETQ. The CDR3 is 14 residues long. The V and J ends lost 2 bases and 2 bases respectively, with 11 bases between them. CDR3 amino acids: CASSLGTSAYEQYF. The CDR3 DNA sequence: TGCGCCAGCAGCTTAGGGACATCCGCCTACGAGCAGTACTTC.

The rearrangement uses TRBV29-1 and TRBJ1-2; D ambiguous. CDR3 length: 12 amino acids. Trimming left V 3 bases short and J 2 bases short, with 7 bases between. Germline V lookup: CDR1 SQVTM, CDR2 ANQGSEA. DNA of the CDR3: TGCAGCGTTGATCGGGAGAACTATGGCTACACCTTC. Protein sequence: CSVDRENYGYTF.

The rearrangement uses TRBV19 and TRBJ2-6; TRBD1 matches at 10 bases. The CDR3 sequence is 17 residues long. Per the germline V gene, CDR1 is LNHDA and CDR2 is SQIVND (reference sequence). J gave up 2 bases and V 1 base, and 2 bases lay outside the gene matches. This CDR3 is CASSIGDRGAGANVLTF. The CDR3 coding sequence is TGTGCCAGTAGTATAGGGGACAGGGGAGCTGGGGCCAACGTCCTGACTTTC.

The chain couples TRBV7-2 to TRBJ1-2; 8 bases match TRBD1. The germline V gene has CDR1 SGHTA and CDR2 FQGNSA. This CDR3 contains 15 residues. Germline trimming cut 5 bases from V and 7 bases from J; bases unmatched to any gene: 12. CDR3 in DNA: TGTGCCAGCAGCCATACGACGGACAGGGAAGGTGGCTACACCTTC. Translated: CASSHTTDREGGYTF.

The chain couples TRBV5-1 to TRBJ2-3; perhaps TRBD2 as D (6 bases). The germline V gene has CDR1 SGHRS and CDR2 YFSETQ. Trimming took off 3 bases at V and 6 bases at J, with 14 bases between the two ends. The CDR3 spans 14 residues. CDR3 sequence reads: CASSSTSMVDTQYF. CDR3 DNA: TGCGCCAGCAGCTCGACTAGTATGGTCGATACGCAGTATTTT.

Written as DNA, the CDR3 is TGTGCCAGCAGCGTCAGGGGCCCCCGGAGAAGCAATCAGCCCCAGCATTTT. This translates into CASSVRGPRRSNQPQHF. The chain recombines TRBV7-8 with TRBJ1-5, with a possible D match to TRBD1 (6 bases). V shed 5 bases and J shed 1 base, with 18 bases lying between them. Germline V lookup: CDR1 SGHVS, CDR2 FQNEAQ. This CDR3 region has 17 residues.

This chain uses TRBV18 with TRBJ1-1, with 10 bases that match TRBD1. V was pared by 5 bases and J by 5 bases, with 5 bases of the junction left unmatched. Germline CDR1 KGHSH, CDR2 LQKENI. CDR3 length: 14 residues. The chain's CDR3 is CASSAGTGVTEAFF. The CDR3, as DNA: TGTGCCAGCTCAGCCGGGACAGGGGTTACTGAAGCTTTCTTT.

This chain connects TRBV7-3 to TRBJ1-6, with D possibly being TRBD1 (6 bases). CDR3 length: 16 amino acids. Trimming stripped 5 bases from V and 5 bases from J, with 16 bases between. Germline values: CDR1 SGHTA, CDR2 FQGTGA. The CDR3 spells CASSPQGRGNNSPLHF. CDR3 in DNA: TGTGCCAGCAGCCCGCAGGGGAGAGGGAATAATTCACCCCTCCACTTT.

J is TRBJ1-2 and V is TRBV7-9; TRBD1 aligns across 8 bases. The junction had 9 bases not matched to a gene; V was cut back by 5 bases and J by 7 bases. From germline, CDR1 is SEHNR and CDR2 FQNEAQ (reference sequence). CDR3 length: 14 residues. The CDR3 loop reads CASSRGQGAGGYTF. The CDR3, as DNA: TGTGCCAGCAGCCGGGGGCAGGGGGCTGGTGGCTACACCTTC.

This clone was recorded only once. The chain has TRBV5-8 and TRBJ2-3, with 7 bases matching TRBD1. The CDR3 spans 17 residues. Germline V gives CDR1 SGHTS, CDR2 YDEGEE. After removal of 1 base from V and 3 bases from J, the junction contained 11 bases not matched to a gene. The CDR3 is CASSLTRQGGGTDTQYF. Written as DNA, the CDR3 is TGTGCCAGCAGCTTGACCCGACAGGGTGGAGGTACAGATACGCAGTATTTT.

The rearrangement links TRBV30 to TRBJ1-3; no reliable D call. The CDR3 is 15 amino acids. V lost 0 bases to trimming and J lost 2 bases, with 11 bases between them. In germline, CDR1 is GTSNPN, CDR2 SVGIG (reference sequence). DNA of the CDR3: TGTGCCTGGAGTGTATACCGGGTTGCTGGAAACACCATATATTTT. As protein: CAWSVYRVAGNTIYF.

This clone was seen a handful of times. This sequence joins TRBV11-2 and TRBJ1-2; the match to TRBD1 covers 8 bases. Germline V gives CDR1 SGHAT, CDR2 FQNNGV. Trimming took 3 bases from V and 14 from J; bases not matched to a gene: 17. This CDR3 has 15 residues. CDR3 protein: CASSFPGTGPLARTF. CDR3 nucleotides: TGTGCCAGCAGCTTCCCCGGGACAGGACCGTTGGCTAGGACCTTC.